This TCR beta chain originates from a study of control samples from healthy donors and cancer patients. Trimming left V 4 bases short and J 9 bases short, with 13 bases between. The CDR3 contains 12 residues. CDR1 is SQVTM and CDR2 is ANQGSEA in the germline V gene. Clones were sequenced by immunoSEQ multiplex PCR, and TCRdb holds only the in-frame ones, with some missing. The profile covers approximately 100,000 clones, with about 89% appearing a single time and roughly 21% taken by the ten largest. The material sequenced was blood. This rearrangement joins TRBV29-1 to TRBJ2-1; D is unclear. The receptor comes from a man aged 30-40 years in good health. The CDR3 protein is CSVGGSSPEQFF. CDR3 DNA sequence: TGCAGCGTTGGTGGATCGTCCCCTGAGCAGTTCTTC.